This T cell receptor (beta chain) was retrieved from a study of T cell responses to AZD1222 COVID-19 vaccine. CDR1 and CDR2 (germline): SEHNR, FQNEAQ (reference sequence). Trimming took 5 bases from V and 7 from J, leaving 26 bases between them. The CDR3 is 18 residues long. The repertoire was sequenced with immunoSEQ multiplex PCR; TCRdb's copy has only in-frame clones and lacks some. The repertoire holds 180,000 or so clones, with about 93% as singletons. The rearrangement links TRBV7-9 to TRBJ1-4; a possible D gene is TRBD1 (5 bases). This material consisted of peripheral blood, taken 28 days after the second dose of the MenACWY control vaccine. This receptor was obtained from an adult who received the MenACWY meningococcal vaccine as a control. Here the CDR3 DNA reads TGTGCCAGCAGCCCAGCTACTACCGGGGCCTTCTCCGGTGAAAAACTGTTTTTT. Its translation: CASSPATTGAFSGEKLFF.